This T cell receptor (beta chain) was identified during a study of T-cell reconstitution after alpha-beta-depleted transplantation in children. Broader study findings: It was newly produced T cells that mostly accounted for T-cell counts and diversity one year after transplant. About two months after transplant, alpha-beta T cells reportedly came from several hundred expanded graft clones.

For this clonotype: Its antigen is undetermined.

This CDR3 spans 15 amino acids. With V trimmed by 0 bases and J by 9 bases, 7 bases remained unmatched. CDR1 is SGDLS and CDR2 is YYNGEE in the germline V gene. During its preparation, the TCRbeta library received unique molecular identifiers. Each CDR3 protein is one row after TCRdb ran MiXCR on the PCR reads. In the table there are 550,000 to 600,000 distinct CDR3 sequences, roughly 24% of which are singletons. This receptor was identified in a boy under two years old who had a stem cell transplant for acute myeloid leukemia, so the T cells may come from the graft donor. The rearrangement uses TRBV9 and TRBJ2-1; 9 bases align to TRBD2. Sequencing was performed on PBMCs, mostly from graft donor cells, taken 360 days after TCRalphabeta/CD19-depleted stem cell transplant. CDR3 in DNA: TGTGCCAGCAGCGTAGGCGGGGGGGAGTGGGTTGAGCAGTTCTTC. Translating gives CASSVGGGEWVEQFF.